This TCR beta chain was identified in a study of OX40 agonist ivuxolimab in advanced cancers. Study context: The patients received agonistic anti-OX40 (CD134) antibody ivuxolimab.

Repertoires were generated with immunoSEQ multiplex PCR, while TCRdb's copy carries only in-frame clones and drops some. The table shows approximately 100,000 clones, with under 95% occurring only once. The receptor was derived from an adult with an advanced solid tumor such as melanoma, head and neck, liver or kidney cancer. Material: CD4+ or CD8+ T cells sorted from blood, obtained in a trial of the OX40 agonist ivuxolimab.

This chain's CDR3 is CASTPGTGSTDTQYF. The CDR3 bases are TGTGCCAGTACCCCCGGGACAGGGAGCACAGATACGCAGTATTTT. The V gene is TRBV2, the J gene TRBJ2-3, with 9 bases lining up with TRBD1. The length of the CDR3 is 15 residues. Germline CDR1 is SNHLY and CDR2 is FYNNEI. J gave up 0 bases and V 9 bases, and 7 bases lay outside the gene matches.